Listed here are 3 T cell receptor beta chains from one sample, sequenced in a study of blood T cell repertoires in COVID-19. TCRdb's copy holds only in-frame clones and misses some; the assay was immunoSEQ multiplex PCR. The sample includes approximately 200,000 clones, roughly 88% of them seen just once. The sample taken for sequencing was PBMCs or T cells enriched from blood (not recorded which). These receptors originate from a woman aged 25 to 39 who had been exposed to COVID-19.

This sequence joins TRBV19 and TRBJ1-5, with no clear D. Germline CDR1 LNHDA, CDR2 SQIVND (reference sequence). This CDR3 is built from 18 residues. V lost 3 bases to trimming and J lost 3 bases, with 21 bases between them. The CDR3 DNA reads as TGTGCCAGTAGTATTCTCAGCCCGCTAAGACAAGTCAATCAGCCCCAGCATTTT. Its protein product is CASSILSPLRQVNQPQHF. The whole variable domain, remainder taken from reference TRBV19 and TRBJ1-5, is DGGITQSPKYLFRKEGQNVTLSCEQNLNHDAMYWYRQDPGQGLRLIYYSQIVNDFQKGDIAEGYSVSREKKESFPLTVTSAQKNPTAFYLCASSILSPLRQVNQPQHFGDGTRLSIL.

The CDR3 DNA follows: TGTGCCAGCAGTTACGGGGGGGCGCGTAACACCGGGGAGCTGTTTTTT. This translates into CASSYGGARNTGELFF. The chain uses TRBV6-5 and TRBJ2-2; D perhaps matches TRBD2 (7 bases). Looked up from germline, CDR1 is MNHEY and CDR2 is SVGAGI. The V gene lost 2 bases and the J gene lost 2 bases, with 12 bases spanning the gap. This CDR3 is built from 16 residues.

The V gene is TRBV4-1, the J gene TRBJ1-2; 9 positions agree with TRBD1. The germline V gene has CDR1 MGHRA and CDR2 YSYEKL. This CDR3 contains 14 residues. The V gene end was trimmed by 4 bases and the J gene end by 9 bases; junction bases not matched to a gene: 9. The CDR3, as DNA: TGCGCCAGCAGCCCCGGACAGGGGACCAGGAGCTACACCTTC. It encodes CASSPGQGTRSYTF.